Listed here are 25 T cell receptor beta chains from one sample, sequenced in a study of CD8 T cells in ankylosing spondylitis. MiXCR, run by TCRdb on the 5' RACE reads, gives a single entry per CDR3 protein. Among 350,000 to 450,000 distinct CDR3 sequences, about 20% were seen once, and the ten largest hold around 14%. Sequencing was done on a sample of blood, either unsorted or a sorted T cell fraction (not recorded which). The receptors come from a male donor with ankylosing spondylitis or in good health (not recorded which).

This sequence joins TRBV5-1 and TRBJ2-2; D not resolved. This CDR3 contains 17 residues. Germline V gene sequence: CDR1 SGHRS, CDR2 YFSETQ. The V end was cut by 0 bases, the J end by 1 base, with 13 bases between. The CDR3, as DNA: TGCGCCAGCAGCTTGGCCTACGGACGAATGAACACCGGGGAGCTGTTTTTT. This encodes CASSLAYGRMNTGELFF. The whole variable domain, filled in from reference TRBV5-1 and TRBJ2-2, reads KAGVTQTPRYLIKTRGQQVTLSCSPISGHRSVSWYQQTPGQGLQFLFEYFSETQRNKGNFPGRFSGRQFSNSRSEMNVSTLELGDSALYLCASSLAYGRMNTGELFFGEGSRLTVL.

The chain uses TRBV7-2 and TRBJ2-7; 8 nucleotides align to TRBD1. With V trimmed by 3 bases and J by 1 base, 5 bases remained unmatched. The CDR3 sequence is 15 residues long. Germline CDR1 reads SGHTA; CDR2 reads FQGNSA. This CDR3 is CASSLGQAISYEQYF. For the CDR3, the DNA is TGTGCCAGCAGCTTGGGACAGGCTATATCCTACGAGCAGTACTTC.

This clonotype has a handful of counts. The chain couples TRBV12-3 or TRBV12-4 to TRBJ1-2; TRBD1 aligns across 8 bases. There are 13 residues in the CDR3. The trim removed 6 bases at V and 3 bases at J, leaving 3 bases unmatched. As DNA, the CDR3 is TGTGCCAGCAGGCCAGGGGGCTACTATGGCTACACCTTC. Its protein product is CASRPGGYYGYTF.

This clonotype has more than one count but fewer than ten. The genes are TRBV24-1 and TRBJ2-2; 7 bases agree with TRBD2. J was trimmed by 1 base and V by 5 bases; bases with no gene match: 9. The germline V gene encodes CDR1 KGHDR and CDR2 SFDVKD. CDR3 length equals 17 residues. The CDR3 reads CATSGRGVTLNTGELFF. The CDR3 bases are TGTGCCACCAGTGGTCGGGGGGTCACCCTGAACACCGGGGAGCTGTTTTTT.

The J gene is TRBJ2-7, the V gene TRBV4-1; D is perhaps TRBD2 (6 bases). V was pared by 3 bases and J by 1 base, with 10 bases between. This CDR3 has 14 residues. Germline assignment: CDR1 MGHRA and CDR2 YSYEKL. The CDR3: CASSQEGRSYEQYF. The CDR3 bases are TGCGCCAGCAGCCAGGAGGGCAGGTCCTACGAGCAGTACTTC.

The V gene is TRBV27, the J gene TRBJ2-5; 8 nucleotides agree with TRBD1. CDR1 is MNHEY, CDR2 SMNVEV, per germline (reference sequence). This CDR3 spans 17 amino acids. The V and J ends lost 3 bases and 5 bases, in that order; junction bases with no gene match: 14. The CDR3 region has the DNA TGTGCCAGCAGTTTTTCCCCGGGACAGGATCCTGGCGAGACCCAGTACTTC. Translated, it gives CASSFSPGQDPGETQYF.

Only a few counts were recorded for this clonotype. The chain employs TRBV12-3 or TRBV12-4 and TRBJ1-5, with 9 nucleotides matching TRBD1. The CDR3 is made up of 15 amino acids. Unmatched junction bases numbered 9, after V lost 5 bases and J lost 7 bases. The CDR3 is CASSPTDRGTQPQHF. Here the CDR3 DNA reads TGTGCCAGCAGTCCGACGGACAGGGGCACCCAGCCCCAGCATTTT.

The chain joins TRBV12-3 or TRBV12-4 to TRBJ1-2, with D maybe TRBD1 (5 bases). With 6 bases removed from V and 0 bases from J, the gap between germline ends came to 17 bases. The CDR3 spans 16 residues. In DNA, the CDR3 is TGTGCCAGCAGCTTGGGGGGATTTCTCCCTAACTATGGCTACACCTTC. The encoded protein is CASSLGGFLPNYGYTF.

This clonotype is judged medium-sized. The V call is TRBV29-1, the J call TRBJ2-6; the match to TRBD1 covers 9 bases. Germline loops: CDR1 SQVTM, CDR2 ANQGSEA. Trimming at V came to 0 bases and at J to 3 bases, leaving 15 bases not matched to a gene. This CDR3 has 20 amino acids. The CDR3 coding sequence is TGCAGCGTTGAAGACAGGGTGCGGACAGGGGCGCAGGGTGGGGCCAACGTCCTGACTTTC. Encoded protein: CSVEDRVRTGAQGGANVLTF.

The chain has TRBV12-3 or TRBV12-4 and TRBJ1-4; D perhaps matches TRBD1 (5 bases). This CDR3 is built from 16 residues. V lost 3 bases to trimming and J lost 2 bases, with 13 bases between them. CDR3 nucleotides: TGTGCCAGCAGTTTGGCAGGGAGGGTGACTAATGAAAAACTGTTTTTT. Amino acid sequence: CASSLAGRVTNEKLFF.

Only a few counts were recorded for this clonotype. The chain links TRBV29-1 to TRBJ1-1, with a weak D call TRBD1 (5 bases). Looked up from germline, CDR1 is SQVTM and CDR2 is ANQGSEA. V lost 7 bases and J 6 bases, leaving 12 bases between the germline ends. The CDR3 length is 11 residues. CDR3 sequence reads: CSAVWGAEAFF. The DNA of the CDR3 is TGCAGCGCCGTATGGGGGGCTGAAGCTTTCTTT.

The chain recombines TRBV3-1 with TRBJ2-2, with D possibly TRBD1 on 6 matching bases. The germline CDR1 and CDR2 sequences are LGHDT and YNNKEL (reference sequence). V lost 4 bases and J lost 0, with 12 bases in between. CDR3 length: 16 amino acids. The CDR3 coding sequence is TGTGCCAGCAGCCGGGGGCGTAACACGAACACCGGGGAGCTGTTTTTT. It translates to CASSRGRNTNTGELFF.

The CDR3 reads CASSRQGFSYEQYF. The CDR3 DNA sequence: TGTGCCAGCAGCCGACAGGGCTTCTCCTACGAGCAGTACTTC. The chain links TRBV14 to TRBJ2-7; 7 nucleotides align to TRBD1. The CDR3 length is 14 residues. The ends lost 4 bases at V and 0 bases at J; junction bases unmatched: 3. Germline lookup yields CDR1 SGHDN and CDR2 FVKESK.

This CDR3 reads CASSPALADTQYF. CDR3 sequence (DNA): TGTGCCAGCAGCCCAGCGCTAGCAGATACGCAGTATTTT. The gene calls are TRBV7-9 and TRBJ2-3, with D unresolved. The germline V gene encodes CDR1 SEHNR and CDR2 FQNEAQ (reference sequence). With 5 bases removed from V and 4 bases from J, the gap between germline ends came to 10 bases. The CDR3 spans 13 residues.

CDR3 nucleotides: TGCAGCGTTACCGGGACAGGAGCCTACGAGCAGTACTTC. This gives the protein CSVTGTGAYEQYF. The J gene is TRBJ2-7, the V gene TRBV29-1; 8 nucleotides line up with TRBD1. CDR3 length: 13 residues. Germline trimming cut 5 bases from V and 2 bases from J; bases unmatched to any gene: 5. In germline, CDR1 is SQVTM, CDR2 ANQGSEA.

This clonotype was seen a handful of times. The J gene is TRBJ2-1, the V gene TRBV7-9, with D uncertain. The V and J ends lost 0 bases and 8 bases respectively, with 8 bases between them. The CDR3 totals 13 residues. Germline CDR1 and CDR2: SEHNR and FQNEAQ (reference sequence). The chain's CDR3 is CASSLALSDEQFF. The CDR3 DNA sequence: TGTGCCAGCAGCTTAGCTTTGTCGGATGAGCAGTTCTTC. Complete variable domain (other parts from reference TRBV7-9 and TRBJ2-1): DTGVSQNPRHKITKRGQNVTFRCDPISEHNRLYWYRQTLGQGPEFLTYFQNEAQLEKSRLLSDRFSAERPKGSFSTLEIQRTEQGDSAMYLCASSLALSDEQFFGPGTRLTVL.

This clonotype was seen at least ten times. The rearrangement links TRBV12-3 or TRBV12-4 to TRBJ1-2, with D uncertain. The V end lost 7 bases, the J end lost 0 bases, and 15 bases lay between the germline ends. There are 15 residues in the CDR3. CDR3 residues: CASTAGGLTNYGYTF. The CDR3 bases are TGTGCCAGCACCGCGGGCGGGCTTACTAACTATGGCTACACCTTC.

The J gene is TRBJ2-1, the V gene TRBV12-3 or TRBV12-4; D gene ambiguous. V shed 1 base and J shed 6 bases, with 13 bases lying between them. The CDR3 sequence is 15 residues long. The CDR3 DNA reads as TGTGCCAGCAGTTTAGGGGTGAACGTACTCAATGAGCAGTTCTTC. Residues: CASSLGVNVLNEQFF.

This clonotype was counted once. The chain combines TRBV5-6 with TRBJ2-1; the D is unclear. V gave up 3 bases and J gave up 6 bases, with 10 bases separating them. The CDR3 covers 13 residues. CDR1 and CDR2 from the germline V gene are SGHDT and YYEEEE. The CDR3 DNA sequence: TGTGCCAGCAGCTGGAGTGTCGCCAATGAGCAGTTCTTC. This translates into CASSWSVANEQFF.

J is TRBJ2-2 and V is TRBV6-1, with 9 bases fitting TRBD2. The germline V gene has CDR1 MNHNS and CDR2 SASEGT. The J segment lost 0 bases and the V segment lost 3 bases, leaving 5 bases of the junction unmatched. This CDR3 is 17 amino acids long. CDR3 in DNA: TGTGCCAGCAGTGACCAAGTAGCGGGGGCGAACACCGGGGAGCTGTTTTTT. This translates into CASSDQVAGANTGELFF.

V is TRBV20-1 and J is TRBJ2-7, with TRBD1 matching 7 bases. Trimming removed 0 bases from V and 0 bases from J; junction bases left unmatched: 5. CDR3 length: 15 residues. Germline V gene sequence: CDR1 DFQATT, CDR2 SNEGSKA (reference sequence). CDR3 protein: CSARDWDSTSYEQYF. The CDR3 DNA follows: TGCAGTGCTAGAGATTGGGACAGTACCTCCTACGAGCAGTACTTC.

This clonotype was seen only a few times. CDR3 sequence: CSVHLAGTYEQYF. CDR3 nucleotides: TGCAGCGTCCATCTGGCAGGTACCTACGAGCAGTACTTC. The chain joins TRBV29-1 to TRBJ2-7; D is unresolved. Germline V gene lookup returns CDR1 SQVTM and CDR2 ANQGSEA. The CDR3 spans 13 residues. Deletions cut 6 bases from V and 2 bases from J, with 14 bases between.

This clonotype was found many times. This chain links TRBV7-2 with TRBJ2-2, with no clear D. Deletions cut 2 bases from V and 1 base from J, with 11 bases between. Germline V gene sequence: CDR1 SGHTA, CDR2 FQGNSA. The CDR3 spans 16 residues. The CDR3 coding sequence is TGTGCCAGCAGCTTAAGGGTATCCGAGAACACCGGGGAGCTGTTTTTT. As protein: CASSLRVSENTGELFF. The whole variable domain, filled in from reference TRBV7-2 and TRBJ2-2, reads GAGVSQSPSNKVTEKGKDVELRCDPISGHTALYWYRQSLGQGLEFLIYFQGNSAPDKSGLPSDRFSAERTGGSVSTLTIQRTQQEDSAVYLCASSLRVSENTGELFFGEGSRLTVL.

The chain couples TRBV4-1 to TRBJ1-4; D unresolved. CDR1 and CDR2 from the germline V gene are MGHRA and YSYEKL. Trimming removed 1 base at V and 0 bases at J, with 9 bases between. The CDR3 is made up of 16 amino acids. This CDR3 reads CASSQGTVATNEKLFF. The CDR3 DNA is TGCGCCAGCAGCCAAGGGACGGTGGCAACTAATGAAAAACTGTTTTTT.

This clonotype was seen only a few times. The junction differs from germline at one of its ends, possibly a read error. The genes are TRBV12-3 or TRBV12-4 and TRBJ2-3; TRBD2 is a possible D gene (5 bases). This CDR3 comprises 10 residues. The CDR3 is CASSGMRTVF. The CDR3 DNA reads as TGTGCCAGCAGTGGTATGAGGACTGTTTTT.